Below, one TCR beta chain is given with its context. Some clones are missing from TCRdb's copy, which holds only in-frame ones; the method was immunoSEQ multiplex PCR. The sample includes tens of thousands of clones, approximately 90% of them seen just once. There are 17 residues in the CDR3. Trimming took 1 base from V and 4 from J, leaving 14 bases between them. From germline, CDR1 is MDHEN and CDR2 SYDVKM. This entry comes from a study of blood T cell repertoires in COVID-19. On the study more broadly: COVID-19 samples, acute and convalescent, were from the United States, Italy and Spain.

Sequenced: peripheral blood. The genes are TRBV28 and TRBJ2-6; D might be TRBD2 (5 bases). The TCR was taken from a man aged 45-65 years with acute or convalescent COVID-19. This CDR3 is CASSLSAGVGGANVLTF. For the CDR3, the DNA is TGTGCCAGCAGTTTATCTGCGGGTGTGGGAGGGGCCAACGTCCTGACTTTC.